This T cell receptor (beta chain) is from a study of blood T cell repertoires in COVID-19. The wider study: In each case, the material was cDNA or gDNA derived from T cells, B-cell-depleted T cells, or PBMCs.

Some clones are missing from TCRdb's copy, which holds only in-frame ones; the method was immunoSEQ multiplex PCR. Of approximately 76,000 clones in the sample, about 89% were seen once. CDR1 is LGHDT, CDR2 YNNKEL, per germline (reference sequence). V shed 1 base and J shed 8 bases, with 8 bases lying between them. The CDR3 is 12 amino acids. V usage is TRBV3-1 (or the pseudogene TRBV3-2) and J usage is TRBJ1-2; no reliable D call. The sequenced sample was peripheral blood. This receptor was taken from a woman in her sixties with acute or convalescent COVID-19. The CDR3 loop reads CASSQGEFGYTF. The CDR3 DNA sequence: TGTGCCAGCAGCCAAGGAGAATTCGGCTACACCTTC.